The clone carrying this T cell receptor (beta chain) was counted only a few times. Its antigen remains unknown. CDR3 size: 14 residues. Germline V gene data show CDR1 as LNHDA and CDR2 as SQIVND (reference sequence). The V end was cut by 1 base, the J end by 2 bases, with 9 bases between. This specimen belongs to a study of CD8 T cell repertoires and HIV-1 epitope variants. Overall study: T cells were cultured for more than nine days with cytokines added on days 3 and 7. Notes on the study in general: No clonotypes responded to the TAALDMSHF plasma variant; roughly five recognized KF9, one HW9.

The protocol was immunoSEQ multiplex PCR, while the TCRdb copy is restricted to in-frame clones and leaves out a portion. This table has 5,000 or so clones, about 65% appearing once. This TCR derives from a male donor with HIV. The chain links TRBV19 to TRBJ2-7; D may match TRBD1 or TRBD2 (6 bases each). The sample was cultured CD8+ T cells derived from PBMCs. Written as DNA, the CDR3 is TGTGCCAGTAGTATAGGAGGGGGGCCCTACGAGCAGTACTTC. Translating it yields CASSIGGGPYEQYF.